The 23 T cell receptor beta chains below all came from one sample that was sequenced in a study of blood T cell repertoires in COVID-19. Clones were read by immunoSEQ multiplex PCR, and TCRdb kept only the in-frame ones, dropping some. There are about 290,000 clones in the sample; 86% occur only once, and less than 3% lies in the top ten. Sequenced sample: peripheral blood. Receptors were obtained from a woman aged 25-40 years with active or convalescent COVID-19.

The chain links TRBV3-1 (or the pseudogene TRBV3-2) to TRBJ1-2; 9 positions agree with TRBD1. The germline gives CDR1 LGHDT, CDR2 YNNKEL (reference sequence). The trim removed 3 bases at V and 7 bases at J, leaving 3 bases unmatched. This CDR3 contains 13 residues. The CDR3 reads CASSHGQGLGYTF. The CDR3 nucleotides are TGTGCCAGCAGCCACGGACAGGGGCTTGGCTACACCTTC.

The chain joins TRBV4-2 to TRBJ2-5, with 7 bases matching TRBD2. Germline V gene lookup returns CDR1 LGHNA and CDR2 YNFKEQ. The CDR3 loop spans 15 amino acids. V shed 4 bases and J 5 bases; nucleotides not matched to a gene: 10. For the CDR3, the DNA is TGTGCCAGCAGCCCCAAGGAGGGAGGGATTGAGACCCAGTACTTC. It is translated as CASSPKEGGIETQYF.

This rearrangement joins TRBV7-6 to TRBJ2-2; 10 bases match TRBD2. This CDR3 spans 15 amino acids. The J segment lost 6 bases and the V segment lost 1 base, leaving 2 bases of the junction unmatched. Germline lookup yields CDR1 SGHVS and CDR2 FNYEAQ. The CDR3 protein is CASSLGAGGAGELFF. DNA of the CDR3: TGTGCCAGCAGCTTAGGAGCGGGGGGGGCCGGGGAGCTGTTTTTT.

The rearrangement links TRBV2 to TRBJ1-2; D might be TRBD1 (5 bases). V gave up 0 bases and J gave up 6 bases, with 11 bases separating them. This CDR3 has 14 residues. CDR1 and CDR2 (germline): SNHLY, FYNNEI. CDR3 nucleotides: TGTGCCAGCAGTGAAGCGCTGTGGGGCGATGGCTACACCTTC. Residues: CASSEALWGDGYTF. Full variable domain (rest looked up from reference TRBV2 and TRBJ1-2): EPEVTQTPSHQVTQMGQEVILRCVPISNHLYFYWYRQILGQKVEFLVSFYNNEISEKSEIFDDQFSVERPDGSNFTLKIRSTKLEDSAMYFCASSEALWGDGYTFGSGTRLTVV.

V usage is TRBV28 and J usage is TRBJ1-3, with 7 bases aligning to TRBD1. CDR3 length: 14 amino acids. J was trimmed by 4 bases and V by 4 bases; bases with no gene match: 4. Germline CDR1 and CDR2: MDHEN and SYDVKM. The DNA for the CDR3 is TGTGCCAGCAGTTCGACAGGGCACGGAAACACCATATATTTT. It specifies CASSSTGHGNTIYF.

This chain joins TRBV10-3 and TRBJ2-1; tentatively, D is TRBD1 (6 bases). Germline CDR1 is ENHRY and CDR2 is SYGVKD. This CDR3 has 16 amino acids. Trimming removed 4 bases at V and 0 bases at J, with 13 bases between. The CDR3 reads CAISVRGRSSYNEQFF. CDR3 sequence (DNA): TGTGCCATCAGTGTCAGGGGACGGAGCTCCTACAATGAGCAGTTCTTC.

The gene calls are TRBV30 and TRBJ1-3; 9 nucleotides align to TRBD1. With V trimmed by 4 bases and J by 0 bases, 4 bases remained unmatched. The germline CDR1 and CDR2 sequences are GTSNPN and SVGIG (reference sequence). The CDR3 has 15 residues. CDR3 DNA sequence: TGTGCCTGGAAGGGACAGGGTAACTCTGGAAACACCATATATTTT. As protein: CAWKGQGNSGNTIYF.

This chain joins TRBV6-1 and TRBJ1-3, with 7 bases identical to TRBD1. Trimming took 4 bases from V and 0 from J; bases not matched to a gene: 6. The CDR3 totals 16 residues. Germline-derived CDR1 and CDR2 are MNHNS and SASEGT. This CDR3 reads CASSAYRGRSGNTIYF. Here the CDR3 DNA reads TGTGCCAGCAGTGCGTACAGGGGACGCTCTGGAAACACCATATATTTT.

This sequence joins TRBV3-1 (or the pseudogene TRBV3-2) and TRBJ2-3; 12 nucleotides align to TRBD2. CDR3 size: 17 residues. The J segment lost 0 bases and the V segment lost 3 bases, leaving 4 bases of the junction unmatched. CDR1 LGHDT and CDR2 YNNKEL come from the germline V gene (reference sequence). The CDR3 nucleotides read TGTGCCAGCAGCCACAGACTAGCGGGGGTTAGCACAGATACGCAGTATTTT. Protein: CASSHRLAGVSTDTQYF.

This chain joins TRBV21-1 and TRBJ2-1; the table's D call TRBD2 went unverified against the DNA. TRBV21-1 counts as a pseudogene. The CDR3 consists of 15 residues. CDR3 sequence reads: CASSKALASCNEQFF. Written as DNA, the CDR3 is TGTGCCAGCAGCAAAGCGCTGGCTAGCTGCAATGAGCAGTTCTTC.

The chain joins TRBV5-4 to TRBJ1-2; 8 nucleotides agree with TRBD1. The CDR3 has 15 amino acids. The ends lost 2 bases at V and 2 bases at J; junction bases unmatched: 5. Germline V CDR1 and CDR2: SGHNT, YYREEE (reference sequence). CDR3 residues: CASSFRDRTNYGYTF. In DNA, the CDR3 is TGTGCCAGCAGCTTTCGGGACAGGACCAACTATGGCTACACCTTC. Supplemented by reference TRBV5-4 and TRBJ1-2, the full variable domain reads ETGVTQSPTHLIKTRGQQVTLRCSSQSGHNTVSWYQQALGQGPQFIFQYYREEENGRGNFPPRFSGLQFPNYSSELNVNALELDDSALYLCASSFRDRTNYGYTFGSGTRLTVV.

This chain joins TRBV5-1 and TRBJ2-3, with D maybe TRBD1 (6 bases). The germline V and J ends were trimmed by 7 bases and 0 bases, with 18 bases remaining between them. Germline V lookup: CDR1 SGHRS, CDR2 YFSETQ. The CDR3 length is 16 residues. In DNA, the CDR3 is TGCGCCAGCTGCAACCCCTCAGGGGCTAGCACAGATACGCAGTATTTT. Its translation: CASCNPSGASTDTQYF.

In DNA form, the CDR3 reads TGTGCCAGCAGCAAAGTGGCGGAGCTGAACACTGAAGCTTTCTTT. Its protein product is CASSKVAELNTEAFF. This chain uses TRBV21-1 with TRBJ1-1. TRBV21-1 is a pseudogene locus. The CDR3 extends over 15 amino acids.

The chain recombines TRBV19 with TRBJ2-1, with TRBD2 matching over 8 bases. CDR1 LNHDA and CDR2 SQIVND come from the germline V gene (reference sequence). V was pared by 7 bases and J by 11 bases, with 16 bases of the junction left unmatched. CDR3 length: 15 amino acids. The CDR3 nucleotides are TGTGCCAGTATTTCCCCGCTGGCCGGGACTAGTAAGCAGTTCTTC. This sequence encodes CASISPLAGTSKQFF.

This clone was found a few times. The chain employs TRBV5-4 and TRBJ2-7; TRBD1 matches at 8 bases. The CDR3 has 14 amino acids. Trimming took 4 bases from V and 3 from J; bases not matched to a gene: 6. CDR1 and CDR2 (germline): SGHNT, YYREEE (reference sequence). In DNA, the CDR3 is TGTGCCAGCAGCGTGGGACAGGAGAACTACGAGCAGTACTTC. Protein: CASSVGQENYEQYF.

This rearrangement joins TRBV18 to TRBJ1-2, with D unresolved. Germline V gives CDR1 KGHSH, CDR2 LQKENI. Trimming removed 0 bases from V and 1 base from J, with 6 bases in between. The CDR3 is 14 residues long. The CDR3 loop is CASSPPVSNYGYTF. The CDR3, as DNA: TGTGCCAGCTCACCACCCGTCAGTAACTATGGCTACACCTTC.

The chain has TRBV5-6 and TRBJ2-7; 10 positions agree with TRBD2. The CDR3 contains 16 residues. Looked up from germline, CDR1 is SGHDT and CDR2 is YYEEEE. Trimming removed 4 bases from V and 7 bases from J; junction bases left unmatched: 14. CDR3 sequence (DNA): TGTGCCAGCAGCCCTTGGCTAGCGGGGGAGAGAACTGAGCAGTACTTC. This gives the protein CASSPWLAGERTEQYF.

This chain uses TRBV27 with TRBJ2-5, with 8 bases lining up with TRBD2. CDR1 is MNHEY and CDR2 is SMNVEV in the germline V gene (reference sequence). Trimming cost V 8 bases and J 0 bases; bases outside gene matches: 20. This CDR3 region has 19 residues. CDR3 loop: CASSKVTPFPAGDQETQYF. The CDR3 nucleotides are TGTGCCAGCTCAAAGGTTACTCCGTTCCCAGCGGGGGACCAAGAGACCCAGTACTTC.

The chain recombines TRBV28 with TRBJ1-2, with D perhaps TRBD1 (5 bases). Germline V lookup: CDR1 MDHEN, CDR2 SYDVKM. There are 14 residues in the CDR3. The V and J ends lost 4 bases and 5 bases respectively, with 14 bases between them. CDR3 in DNA: TGTGCCAGCAGTTCTTACCCCGGGGGATATGGCTACACCTTC. As protein: CASSSYPGGYGYTF.

The chain combines TRBV11-2 with TRBJ2-7; 7 bases align to TRBD2. The germline V gene encodes CDR1 SGHAT and CDR2 FQNNGV. V was pared by 0 bases and J by 4 bases, with 6 bases of the junction left unmatched. This CDR3 region has 15 residues. DNA of the CDR3: TGTGCCAGCAGCTTAGATCTTGCTAGCGGTTACGAGCAGTACTTC. It is translated as CASSLDLASGYEQYF.

The DNA of the CDR3 is TGTGCCAGCTCACCACCCGGCCTAGCGGGGGGAACCGGGGAGCTGTTTTTT. As protein: CASSPPGLAGGTGELFF. The chain links TRBV18 to TRBJ2-2; 11 bases are a match to TRBD2. This CDR3 comprises 17 residues. CDR1 and CDR2 (germline): KGHSH, LQKENI. With V trimmed by 0 bases and J by 5 bases, 5 bases remained unmatched.

This chain connects TRBV6-2 or TRBV6-3 to TRBJ2-3; 8 positions agree with TRBD1. Unmatched junction bases numbered 6, after V lost 5 bases and J lost 2 bases. This CDR3 spans 15 amino acids. Germline CDR1 MNHEY, CDR2 SVGEGT. Here the CDR3 reads CASSPGQGDTDTQYF. The CDR3 region has the DNA TGTGCCAGCAGTCCCGGACAGGGAGACACAGATACGCAGTATTTT.

The chain combines TRBV19 with TRBJ2-5; a possible D gene is TRBD1 (5 bases). CDR1 is LNHDA, CDR2 SQIVND, per germline (reference sequence). This CDR3 is built from 14 residues. Trimming removed 3 bases at V and 3 bases at J, with 11 bases between. The CDR3 loop is CASSIQGGEETQYF. CDR3 nucleotide sequence: TGTGCCAGTAGTATCCAGGGTGGGGAAGAGACCCAGTACTTC.